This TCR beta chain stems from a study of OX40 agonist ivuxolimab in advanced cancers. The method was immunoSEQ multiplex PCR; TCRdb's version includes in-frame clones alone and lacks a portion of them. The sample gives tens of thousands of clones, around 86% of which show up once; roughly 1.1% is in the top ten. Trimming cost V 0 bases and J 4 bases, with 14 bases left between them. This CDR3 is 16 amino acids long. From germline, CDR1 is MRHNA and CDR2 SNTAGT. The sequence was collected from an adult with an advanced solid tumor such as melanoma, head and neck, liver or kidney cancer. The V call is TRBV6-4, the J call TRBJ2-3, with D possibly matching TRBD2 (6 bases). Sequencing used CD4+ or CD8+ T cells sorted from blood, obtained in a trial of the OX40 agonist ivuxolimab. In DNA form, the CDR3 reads TGTGCCAGCAGTGACTCCGGGGGAAGGAGCGCAGATACGCAGTATTTT. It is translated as CASSDSGGRSADTQYF.